This T cell receptor beta chain was recovered during a study of cytomegalovirus exposure and HLA in healthy donors. PCR employed 60 Vbeta and 13 Jbeta primers. The assay was immunoSEQ multiplex PCR, and TCRdb's table has in-frame clones only and misses some. The sample totals over 110,000 clones. What was sequenced was PBMCs. This receptor was identified in a male donor in good health and CMV-seronegative.

CDR3 in amino acids: CASSPSQGADGYTF. As DNA, the CDR3 is TGTGCCAGCTCACCCTCCCAGGGGGCAGATGGCTACACCTTC. This rearrangement joins TRBV18 to TRBJ1-2; TRBD1 agrees at 8 bases. Germline CDR1 is KGHSH and CDR2 is LQKENI. With V trimmed by 3 bases and J by 6 bases, 6 bases remained unmatched. This CDR3 has 14 amino acids.